Sequencing of this T cell receptor (beta chain) was carried out in a study of cytomegalovirus exposure and HLA in healthy donors. The data were produced by immunoSEQ multiplex PCR, yet TCRdb's version contains in-frame clones alone and is incomplete. Here the sample spans about 120,000 clones, 89% being singletons. With respect to this clone: What it binds is unknown.

Germline assignment: CDR1 SGHRS and CDR2 YFSETQ. The CDR3 is 16 residues long. V was pared by 0 bases and J by 2 bases, with 9 bases between. Study-wide results and limits: Some 150 TCR beta chains were listed as cytomegalovirus-associated.

Sample: PBMCs. The receptor's source is a woman between 18 and 29 years old in good health and CMV-seronegative. The gene calls are TRBV5-1 and TRBJ2-6; no definite D call. The CDR3 region has the DNA TGCGCCAGCAGCTTGGTGGCTTCAACTGGGGCCAACGTCCTGACTTTC. It is translated as CASSLVASTGANVLTF.